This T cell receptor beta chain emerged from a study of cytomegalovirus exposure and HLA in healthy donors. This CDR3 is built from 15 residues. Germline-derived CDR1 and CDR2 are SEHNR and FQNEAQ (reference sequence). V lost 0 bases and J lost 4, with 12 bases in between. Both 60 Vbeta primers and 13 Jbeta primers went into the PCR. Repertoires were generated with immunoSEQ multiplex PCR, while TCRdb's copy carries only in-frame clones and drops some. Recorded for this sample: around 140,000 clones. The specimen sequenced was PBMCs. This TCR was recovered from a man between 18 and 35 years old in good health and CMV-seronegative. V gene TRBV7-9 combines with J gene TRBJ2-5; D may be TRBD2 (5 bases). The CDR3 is CASSLAGEGPETQYF. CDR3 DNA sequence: TGTGCCAGCAGCTTAGCGGGAGAGGGTCCAGAGACCCAGTACTTC.